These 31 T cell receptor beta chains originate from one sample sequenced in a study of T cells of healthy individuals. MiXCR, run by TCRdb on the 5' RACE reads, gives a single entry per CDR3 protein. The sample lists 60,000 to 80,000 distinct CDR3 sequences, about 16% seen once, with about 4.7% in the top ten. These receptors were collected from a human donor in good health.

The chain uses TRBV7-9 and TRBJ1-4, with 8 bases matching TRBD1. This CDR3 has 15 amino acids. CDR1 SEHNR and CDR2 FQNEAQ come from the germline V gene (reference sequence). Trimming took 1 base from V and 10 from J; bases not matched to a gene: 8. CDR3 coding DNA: TGTGCCAGCAGCTTAGAGGCAGGGGGCTTTGGAAAACTGTTTTTT. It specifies CASSLEAGGFGKLFF.

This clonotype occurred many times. The CDR3 DNA follows: TGTGCCATCAGTGCCCGGGACACTGAAGCTTTCTTT. The encoded protein is CAISARDTEAFF. V is TRBV10-3 and J is TRBJ1-1; no definite D call. The germline gives CDR1 ENHRY, CDR2 SYGVKD. Trimming shortened V by 4 bases and J by 3 bases, and 6 bases separated the two germline ends. There are 12 residues in the CDR3.

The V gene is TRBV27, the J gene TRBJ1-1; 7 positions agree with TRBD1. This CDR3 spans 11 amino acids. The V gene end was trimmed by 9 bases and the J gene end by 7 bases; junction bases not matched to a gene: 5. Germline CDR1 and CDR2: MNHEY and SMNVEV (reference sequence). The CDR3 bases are TGTGCCAGTTTACAGGGGTTTGAAGCTTTCTTT. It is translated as CASLQGFEAFF.

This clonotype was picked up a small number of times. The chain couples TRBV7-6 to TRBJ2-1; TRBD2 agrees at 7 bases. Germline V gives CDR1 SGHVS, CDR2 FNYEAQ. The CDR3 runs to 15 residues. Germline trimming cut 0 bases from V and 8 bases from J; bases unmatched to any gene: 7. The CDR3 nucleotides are TGTGCCAGCAGCTTAGCTCGCGGGAGTGAGGATGAGCAGTTCTTC. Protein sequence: CASSLARGSEDEQFF.

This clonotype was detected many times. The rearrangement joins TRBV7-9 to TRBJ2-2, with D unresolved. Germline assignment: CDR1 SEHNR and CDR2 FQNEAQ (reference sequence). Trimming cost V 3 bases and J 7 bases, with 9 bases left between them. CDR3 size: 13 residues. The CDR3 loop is CASSFTGDGELFF. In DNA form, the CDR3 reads TGTGCCAGCAGCTTTACTGGGGACGGGGAGCTGTTTTTT.

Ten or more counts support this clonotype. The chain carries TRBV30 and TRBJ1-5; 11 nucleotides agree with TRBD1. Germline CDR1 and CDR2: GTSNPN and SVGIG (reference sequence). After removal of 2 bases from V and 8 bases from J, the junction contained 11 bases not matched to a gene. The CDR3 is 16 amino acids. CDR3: CAWSQRTGGAEKPQHF. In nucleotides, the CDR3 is TGTGCCTGGAGTCAGCGGACAGGGGGCGCAGAGAAGCCCCAGCATTTT.

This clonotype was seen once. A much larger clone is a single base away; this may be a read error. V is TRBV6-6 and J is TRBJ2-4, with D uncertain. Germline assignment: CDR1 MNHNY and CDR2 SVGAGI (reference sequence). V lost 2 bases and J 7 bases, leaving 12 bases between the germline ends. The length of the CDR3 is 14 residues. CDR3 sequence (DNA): TGTGCCAGCAGTTACAGTGATCAGAGGAACATTCAGTACTTC. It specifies CASSYSDQRNIQYF.

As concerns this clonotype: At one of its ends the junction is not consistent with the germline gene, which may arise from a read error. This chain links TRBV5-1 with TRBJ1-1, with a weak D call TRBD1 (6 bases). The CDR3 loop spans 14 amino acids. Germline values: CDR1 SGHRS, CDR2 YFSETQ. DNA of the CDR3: TGCGCCAGCAGCTTGGCCCAGGGGAACGCTGAAGCTTTCTTT. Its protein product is CASSLAQGNAEAFF.

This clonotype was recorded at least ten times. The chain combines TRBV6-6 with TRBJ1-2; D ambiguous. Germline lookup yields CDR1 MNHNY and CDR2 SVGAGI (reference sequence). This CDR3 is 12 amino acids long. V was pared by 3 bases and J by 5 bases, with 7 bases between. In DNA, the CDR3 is TGTGCCAGCAGTTATGACCCTTATGGCTACACCTTC. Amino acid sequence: CASSYDPYGYTF.

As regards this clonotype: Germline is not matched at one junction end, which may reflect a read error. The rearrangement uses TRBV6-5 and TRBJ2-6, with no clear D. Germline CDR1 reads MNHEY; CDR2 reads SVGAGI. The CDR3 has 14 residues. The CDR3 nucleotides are TGTTCCAGCAGACCCTCCTCTGGGGCCAACGTCCTGACTTTC. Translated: CSSRPSSGANVLTF.

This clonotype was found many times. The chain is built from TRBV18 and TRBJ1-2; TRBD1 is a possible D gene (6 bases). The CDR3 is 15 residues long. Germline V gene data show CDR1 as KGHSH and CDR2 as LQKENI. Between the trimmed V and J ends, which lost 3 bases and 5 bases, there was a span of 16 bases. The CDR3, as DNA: TGTGCCAGCTCACCCCTTATAGGGGGGGGATATGGCTACACCTTC. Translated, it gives CASSPLIGGGYGYTF.

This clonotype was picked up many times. The CDR3 bases are TGCGCCAGCAGCCACAGGGGGCCGACAGATACGCAGTATTTT. This translates into CASSHRGPTDTQYF. The rearrangement uses TRBV5-1 and TRBJ2-3, with TRBD1 identical over 9 bases. CDR1 SGHRS and CDR2 YFSETQ come from the germline V gene. The CDR3 is 14 residues long. Trimming took 4 bases from V and 3 from J; bases not matched to a gene: 3.

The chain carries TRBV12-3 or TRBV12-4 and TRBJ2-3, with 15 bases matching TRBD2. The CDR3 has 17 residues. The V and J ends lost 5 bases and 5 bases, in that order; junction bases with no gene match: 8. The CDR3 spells CASSPGTSGGPRDTQYF. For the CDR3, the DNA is TGTGCCAGCAGTCCGGGGACTAGCGGGGGGCCTAGAGATACGCAGTATTTT.

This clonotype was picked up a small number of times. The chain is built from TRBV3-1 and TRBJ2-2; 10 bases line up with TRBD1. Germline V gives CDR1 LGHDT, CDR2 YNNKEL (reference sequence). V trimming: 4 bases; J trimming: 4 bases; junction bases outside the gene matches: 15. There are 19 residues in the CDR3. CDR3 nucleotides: TGTGCCAGCAGCCCAGGGACAGGGGCCAGACTAGGGGCCACCGGGGAGCTGTTTTTT. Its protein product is CASSPGTGARLGATGELFF.

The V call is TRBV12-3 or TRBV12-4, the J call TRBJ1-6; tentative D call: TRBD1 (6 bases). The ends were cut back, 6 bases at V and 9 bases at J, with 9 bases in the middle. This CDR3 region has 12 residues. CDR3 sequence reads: CASSLRGSPLHF. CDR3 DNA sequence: TGTGCCAGCAGCCTCAGGGGTTCACCCCTCCACTTT.

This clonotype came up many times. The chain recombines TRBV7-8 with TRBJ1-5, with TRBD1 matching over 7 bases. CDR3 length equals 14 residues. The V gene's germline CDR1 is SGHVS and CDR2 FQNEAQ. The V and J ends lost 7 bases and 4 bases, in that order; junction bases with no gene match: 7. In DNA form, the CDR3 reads TGTGCCAGCACCCCAGAACAGGGGAATCAGCCCCAGCATTTT. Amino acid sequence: CASTPEQGNQPQHF.

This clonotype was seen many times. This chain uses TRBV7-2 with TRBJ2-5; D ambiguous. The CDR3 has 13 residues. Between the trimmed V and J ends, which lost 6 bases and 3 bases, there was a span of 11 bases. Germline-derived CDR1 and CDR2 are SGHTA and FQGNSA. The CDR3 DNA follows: TGTGCCAGCAGACCTTACTACGAAGAGACCCAGTACTTC. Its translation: CASRPYYEETQYF.

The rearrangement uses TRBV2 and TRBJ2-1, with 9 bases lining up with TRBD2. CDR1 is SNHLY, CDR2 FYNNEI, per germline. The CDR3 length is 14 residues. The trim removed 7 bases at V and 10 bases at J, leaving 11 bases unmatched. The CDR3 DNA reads TGTGCCAGCACAGGACTAGCGACCTGGTGGGAGCAGTTCTTC. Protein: CASTGLATWWEQFF.

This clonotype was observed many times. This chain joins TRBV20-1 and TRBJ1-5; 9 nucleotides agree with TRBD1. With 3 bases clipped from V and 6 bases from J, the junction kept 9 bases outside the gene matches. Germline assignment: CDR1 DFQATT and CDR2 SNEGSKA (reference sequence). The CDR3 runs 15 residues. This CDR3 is CSASLGQGLSQPQHF. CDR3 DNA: TGCAGTGCTAGTCTAGGACAGGGGTTGAGTCAGCCCCAGCATTTT.

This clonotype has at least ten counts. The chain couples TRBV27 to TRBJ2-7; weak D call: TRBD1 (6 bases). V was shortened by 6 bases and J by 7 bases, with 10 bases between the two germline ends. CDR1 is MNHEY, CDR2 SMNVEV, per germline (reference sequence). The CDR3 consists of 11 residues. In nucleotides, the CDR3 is TGTGCCAGCAGGCGCAGGGGTGAGCAGTACTTC. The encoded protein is CASRRRGEQYF.

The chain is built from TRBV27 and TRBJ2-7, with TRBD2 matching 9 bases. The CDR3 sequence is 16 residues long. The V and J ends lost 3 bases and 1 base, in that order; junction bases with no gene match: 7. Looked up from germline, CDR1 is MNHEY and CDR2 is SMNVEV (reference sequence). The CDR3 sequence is CASSFGTSSSSYEQYF. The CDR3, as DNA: TGTGCCAGCAGTTTCGGGACTAGCAGCTCATCCTACGAGCAGTACTTC.

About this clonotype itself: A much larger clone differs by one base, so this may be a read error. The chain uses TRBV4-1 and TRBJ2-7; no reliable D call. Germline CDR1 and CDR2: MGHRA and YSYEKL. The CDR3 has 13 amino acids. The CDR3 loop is CSSSQDPRGEQYF. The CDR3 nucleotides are TGCTCCAGCAGCCAAGATCCTCGAGGCGAGCAGTACTTC.

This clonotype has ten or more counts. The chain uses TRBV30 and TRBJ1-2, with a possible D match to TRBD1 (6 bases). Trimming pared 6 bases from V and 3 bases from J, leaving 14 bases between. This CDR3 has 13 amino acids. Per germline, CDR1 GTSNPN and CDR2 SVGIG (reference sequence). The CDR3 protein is CACPLGQYYGYTF. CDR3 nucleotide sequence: TGTGCCTGTCCGTTAGGACAGTACTATGGCTACACCTTC.

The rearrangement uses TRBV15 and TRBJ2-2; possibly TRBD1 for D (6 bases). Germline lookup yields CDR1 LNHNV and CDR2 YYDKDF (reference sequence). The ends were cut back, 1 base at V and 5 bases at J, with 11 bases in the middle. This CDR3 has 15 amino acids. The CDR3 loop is CATSRGQALTGELFF. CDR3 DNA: TGTGCCACCAGCAGAGGACAGGCCCTAACCGGGGAGCTGTTTTTT.

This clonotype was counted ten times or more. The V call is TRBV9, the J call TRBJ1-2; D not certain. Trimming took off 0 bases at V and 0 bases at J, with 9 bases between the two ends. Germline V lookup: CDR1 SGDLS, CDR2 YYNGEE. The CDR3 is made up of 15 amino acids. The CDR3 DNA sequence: TGTGCCAGCAGCGTAGGGGCAGAGACTAACTATGGCTACACCTTC. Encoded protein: CASSVGAETNYGYTF.

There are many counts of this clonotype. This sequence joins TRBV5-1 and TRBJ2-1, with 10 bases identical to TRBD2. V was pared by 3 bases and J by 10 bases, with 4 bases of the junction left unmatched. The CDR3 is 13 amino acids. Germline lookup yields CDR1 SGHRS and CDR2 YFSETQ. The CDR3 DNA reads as TGCGCCAGCAGCTCCACTAGCGGGACCGAGCAGTTCTTC. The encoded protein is CASSSTSGTEQFF.

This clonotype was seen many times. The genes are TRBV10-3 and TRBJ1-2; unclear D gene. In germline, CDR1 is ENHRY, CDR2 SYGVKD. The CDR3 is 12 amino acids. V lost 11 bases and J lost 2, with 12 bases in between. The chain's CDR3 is CAAWWQNYGYTF. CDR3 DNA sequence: TGTGCCGCCTGGTGGCAGAACTATGGCTACACCTTC.

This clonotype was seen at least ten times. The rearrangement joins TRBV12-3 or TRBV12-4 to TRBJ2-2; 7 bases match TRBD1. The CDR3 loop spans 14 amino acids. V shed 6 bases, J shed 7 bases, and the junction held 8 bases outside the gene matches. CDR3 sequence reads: CASSQDRAIGELFF. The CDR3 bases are TGTGCCAGCAGCCAAGACAGGGCAATCGGGGAGCTGTTTTTT.

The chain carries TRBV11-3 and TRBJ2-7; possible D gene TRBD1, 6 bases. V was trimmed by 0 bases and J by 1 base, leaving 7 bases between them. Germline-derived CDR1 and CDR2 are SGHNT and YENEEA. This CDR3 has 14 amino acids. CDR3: CASSLDTGSYEQYF. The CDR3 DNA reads TGTGCCAGCAGCTTAGATACAGGGTCCTACGAGCAGTACTTC.

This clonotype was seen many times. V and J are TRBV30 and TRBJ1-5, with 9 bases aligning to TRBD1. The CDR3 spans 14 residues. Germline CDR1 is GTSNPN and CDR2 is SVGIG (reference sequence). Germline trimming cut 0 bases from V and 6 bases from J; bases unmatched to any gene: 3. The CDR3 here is CAWSVGQGIQPQHF. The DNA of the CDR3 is TGTGCCTGGAGTGTGGGACAGGGAATTCAGCCCCAGCATTTT. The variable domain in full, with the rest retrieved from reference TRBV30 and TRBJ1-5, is SQTIHQWPATLVQPVGSPLSLECTVEGTSNPNLYWYRQAAGRGLQLLFYSVGIGQISSEVPQNLSASRPQDRQFILSSKKLLLSDSGFYLCAWSVGQGIQPQHFGDGTRLSIL.

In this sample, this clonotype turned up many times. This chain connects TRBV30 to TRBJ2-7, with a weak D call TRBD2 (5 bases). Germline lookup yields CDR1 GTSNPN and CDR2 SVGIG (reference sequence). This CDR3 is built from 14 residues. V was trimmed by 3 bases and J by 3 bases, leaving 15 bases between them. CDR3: CAWRLGMGSYEQYF. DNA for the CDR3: TGTGCCTGGAGACTCGGGATGGGCAGCTACGAGCAGTACTTC. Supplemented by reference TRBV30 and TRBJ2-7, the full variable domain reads SQTIHQWPATLVQPVGSPLSLECTVEGTSNPNLYWYRQAAGRGLQLLFYSVGIGQISSEVPQNLSASRPQDRQFILSSKKLLLSDSGFYLCAWRLGMGSYEQYFGPGTRLTVT.